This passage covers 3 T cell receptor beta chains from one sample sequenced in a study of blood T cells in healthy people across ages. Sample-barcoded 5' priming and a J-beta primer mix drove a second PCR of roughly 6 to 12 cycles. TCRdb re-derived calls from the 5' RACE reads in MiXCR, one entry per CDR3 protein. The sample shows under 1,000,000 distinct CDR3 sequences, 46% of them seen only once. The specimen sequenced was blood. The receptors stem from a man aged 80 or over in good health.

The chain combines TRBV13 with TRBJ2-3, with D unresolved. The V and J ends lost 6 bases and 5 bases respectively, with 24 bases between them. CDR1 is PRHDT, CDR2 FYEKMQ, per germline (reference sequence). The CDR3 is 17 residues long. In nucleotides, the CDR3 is TGTGCCAGCAGTAAAGGACGGGTTCCCCTCATGGGAGATACGCAGTATTTT. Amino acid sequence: CASSKGRVPLMGDTQYF. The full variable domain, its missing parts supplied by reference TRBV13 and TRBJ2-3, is AAGVIQSPRHLIKEKRETATLKCYPIPRHDTVYWYQQGPGQDPQFLISFYEKMQSDKGSIPDRFSAQQFSDYHSELNMSSLELGDSALYFCASSKGRVPLMGDTQYFGPGTRLTVL.

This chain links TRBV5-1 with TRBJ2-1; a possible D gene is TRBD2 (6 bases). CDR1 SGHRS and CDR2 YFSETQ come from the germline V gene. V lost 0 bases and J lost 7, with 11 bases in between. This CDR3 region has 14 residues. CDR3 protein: CASSLVGSGNEQFF. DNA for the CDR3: TGCGCCAGCAGCTTGGTCGGGAGTGGAAATGAGCAGTTCTTC. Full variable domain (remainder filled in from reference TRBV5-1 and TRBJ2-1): KAGVTQTPRYLIKTRGQQVTLSCSPISGHRSVSWYQQTPGQGLQFLFEYFSETQRNKGNFPGRFSGRQFSNSRSEMNVSTLELGDSALYLCASSLVGSGNEQFFGPGTRLTVL.

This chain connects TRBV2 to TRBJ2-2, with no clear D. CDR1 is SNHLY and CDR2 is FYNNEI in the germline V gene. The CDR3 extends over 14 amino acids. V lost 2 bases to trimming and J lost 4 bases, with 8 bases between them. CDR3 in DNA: TGTGCCAGCAGTGAAAGACATTCCACCGGGGAGCTGTTTTTT. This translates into CASSERHSTGELFF.